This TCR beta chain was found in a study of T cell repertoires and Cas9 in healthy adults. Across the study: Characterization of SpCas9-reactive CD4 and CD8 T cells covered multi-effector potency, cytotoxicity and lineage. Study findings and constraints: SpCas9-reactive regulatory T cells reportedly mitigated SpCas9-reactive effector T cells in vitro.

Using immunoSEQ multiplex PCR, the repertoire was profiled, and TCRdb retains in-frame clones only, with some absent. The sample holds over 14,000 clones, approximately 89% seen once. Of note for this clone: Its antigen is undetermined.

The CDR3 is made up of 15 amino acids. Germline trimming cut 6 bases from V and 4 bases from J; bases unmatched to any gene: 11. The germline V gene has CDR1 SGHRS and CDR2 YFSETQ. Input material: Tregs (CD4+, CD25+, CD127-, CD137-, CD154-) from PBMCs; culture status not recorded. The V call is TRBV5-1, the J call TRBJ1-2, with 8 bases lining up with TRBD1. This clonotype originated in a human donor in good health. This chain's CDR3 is CASTPNNGQGYGYTF. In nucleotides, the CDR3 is TGCGCCAGCACCCCCAACAACGGACAGGGCTATGGCTACACCTTC.